The 6 T cell receptor beta chains in this list originate from one sample, sequenced in a study of B cell selection in AIRE deficiency. The sorted conventional CD4 T cells were gated as CD4+CD127+. Repertoires were generated with immunoSEQ multiplex PCR, while TCRdb's copy carries only in-frame clones and drops some. The table has some 25,000 clones, approximately 97% seen once. Sequenced material: conventional CD4+ T cells sorted from PBMCs. Receptor source: a human donor with AIRE deficiency.

The gene calls are TRBV18 and TRBJ1-3; the D gene is possibly TRBD1 (6 bases). CDR1 is KGHSH and CDR2 is LQKENI in the germline V gene. The germline V and J ends were trimmed by 3 bases and 1 base, with 13 bases remaining between them. The CDR3 totals 16 residues. The CDR3 DNA reads as TGTGCCAGCTCACCCCGGGGGGCCGGATCTGGAAACACCATATATTTT. Translated: CASSPRGAGSGNTIYF.

The chain has TRBV11-2 and TRBJ2-5; 12 nucleotides match TRBD2. Germline CDR1 SGHAT, CDR2 FQNNGV. V dropped 1 base and J dropped 5; count of bases not matched to a gene: 14. The CDR3 spans 19 residues. CDR3 loop: CASSLGLLASGRGLETQYF. The CDR3 DNA sequence: TGTGCCAGCAGCTTAGGCCTGCTTGCTAGCGGGAGGGGTTTGGAGACCCAGTACTTC.

This chain links TRBV11-3 with TRBJ2-3; no clear D. Trimming shortened V by 5 bases and J by 6 bases, and 9 bases separated the two germline ends. CDR1 and CDR2 (germline): SGHNT, YENEEA. This CDR3 comprises 12 residues. CDR3 in amino acids: CASSPRHDTQYF. CDR3 DNA: TGTGCCAGCAGCCCCCGACACGATACGCAGTATTTT.

This clone was counted a single time. This chain links TRBV5-6 with TRBJ2-1; D is perhaps TRBD2 (5 bases). V lost 3 bases to trimming and J lost 3 bases, with 10 bases between them. The CDR3 runs to 14 residues. The germline V gene encodes CDR1 SGHDT and CDR2 YYEEEE. CDR3 residues: CASSSWGVYNEQFF. The CDR3 DNA follows: TGTGCCAGCAGCTCCTGGGGAGTCTACAATGAGCAGTTCTTC.

This chain uses TRBV7-9 with TRBJ2-7; D might be TRBD2 (5 bases). The V gene's germline CDR1 is SEHNR and CDR2 FQNEAQ (reference sequence). Deletions cut 4 bases from V and 0 bases from J, with 7 bases between. The CDR3 spans 13 residues. Written as DNA, the CDR3 is TGTGCCAGCAGCTCGACTAACTCCTACGAGCAGTACTTC. The encoded protein is CASSSTNSYEQYF.

The chain has TRBV5-1 and TRBJ1-3; 10 positions agree with TRBD1. Germline loops: CDR1 SGHRS, CDR2 YFSETQ. CDR3 length: 15 amino acids. J lost 1 base, V lost 4 bases, and 2 bases had no gene match. This chain's CDR3 is CASSTGQGSGNTIYF. In DNA form, the CDR3 reads TGCGCCAGCAGCACGGGACAGGGGTCTGGAAACACCATATATTTT.